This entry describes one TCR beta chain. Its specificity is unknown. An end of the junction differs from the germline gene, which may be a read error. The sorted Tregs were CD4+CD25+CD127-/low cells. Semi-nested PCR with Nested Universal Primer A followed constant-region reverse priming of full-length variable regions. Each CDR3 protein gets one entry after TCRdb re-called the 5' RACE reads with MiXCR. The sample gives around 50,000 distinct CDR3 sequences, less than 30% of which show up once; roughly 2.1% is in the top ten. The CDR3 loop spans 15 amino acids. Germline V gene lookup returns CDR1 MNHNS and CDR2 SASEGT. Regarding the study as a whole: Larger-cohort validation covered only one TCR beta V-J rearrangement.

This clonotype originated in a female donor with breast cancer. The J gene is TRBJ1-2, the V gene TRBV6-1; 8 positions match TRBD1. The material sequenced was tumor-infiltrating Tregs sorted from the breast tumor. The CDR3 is CANTGSWQGARGYAF. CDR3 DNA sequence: TGTGCCAACACCGGGTCGTGGCAGGGGGCGCGCGGCTACGCCTTC.